This T cell receptor (beta chain) derives from a study of shared clonotypes between healthy human individuals. When samples were unsorted, 70 million to 95 million PBMCs were used for genomic DNA. This CDR3 is 15 amino acids long. Between the trimmed V and J ends, which lost 7 bases and 0 bases, there was a span of 16 bases. Germline V gives CDR1 ENHRY, CDR2 SYGVKD. Input per replicate PCR of unsorted PBMC was approximately 300 ng DNA, corresponding to some 30,000 T cell genomes. Profiled with immunoSEQ multiplex PCR; TCRdb holds only in-frame clones, not every one. The sample carries roughly 500,000 clones, more than 75% recorded once.

The sequencing sample was made of PBMCs. The chain joins TRBV10-3 to TRBJ2-7; possibly TRBD2 for D (6 bases). This clonotype originated in a woman in her thirties or forties in good health. Some clones in this sample may be carry-over from other donors' samples. This CDR3 is CAITLGGESSYEQYF. CDR3 coding DNA: TGTGCCATCACTCTGGGCGGGGAGAGCTCCTACGAGCAGTACTTC.